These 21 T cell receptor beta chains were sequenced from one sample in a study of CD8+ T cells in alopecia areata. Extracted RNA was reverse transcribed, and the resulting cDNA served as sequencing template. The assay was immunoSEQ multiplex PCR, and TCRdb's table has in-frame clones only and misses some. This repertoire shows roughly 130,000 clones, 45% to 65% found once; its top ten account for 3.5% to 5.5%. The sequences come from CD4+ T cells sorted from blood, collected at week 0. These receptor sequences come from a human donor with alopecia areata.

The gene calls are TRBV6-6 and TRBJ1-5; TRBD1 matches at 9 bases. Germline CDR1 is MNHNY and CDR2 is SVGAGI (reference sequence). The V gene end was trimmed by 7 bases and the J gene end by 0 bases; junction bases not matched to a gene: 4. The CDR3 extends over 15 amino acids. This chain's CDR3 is CASNADRGSNQPQHF. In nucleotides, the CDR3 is TGTGCCAGCAACGCGGACAGGGGTAGCAATCAGCCCCAGCATTTT.

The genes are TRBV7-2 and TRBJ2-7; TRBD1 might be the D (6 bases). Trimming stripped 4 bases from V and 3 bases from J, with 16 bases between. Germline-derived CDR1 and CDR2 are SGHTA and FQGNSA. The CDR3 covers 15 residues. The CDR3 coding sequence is TGTGCCAGCAGCTCCAACAGGGCGCAGGACTACGAGCAGTACTTC. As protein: CASSSNRAQDYEQYF.

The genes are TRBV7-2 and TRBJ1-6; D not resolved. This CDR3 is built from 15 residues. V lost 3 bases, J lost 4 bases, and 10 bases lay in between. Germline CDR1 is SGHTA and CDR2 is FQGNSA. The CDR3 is CASSFPTSYNSPLHF. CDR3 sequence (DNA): TGTGCCAGCAGCTTTCCAACTTCATATAATTCACCCCTCCACTTT.

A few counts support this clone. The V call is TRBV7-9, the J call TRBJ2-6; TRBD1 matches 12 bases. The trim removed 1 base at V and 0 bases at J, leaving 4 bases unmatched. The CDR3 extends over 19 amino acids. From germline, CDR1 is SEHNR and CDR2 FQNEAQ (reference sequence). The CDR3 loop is CASSLEGQGALSGANVLTF. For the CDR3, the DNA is TGTGCCAGCAGCTTAGAGGGACAGGGGGCCCTCTCTGGGGCCAACGTCCTGACTTTC. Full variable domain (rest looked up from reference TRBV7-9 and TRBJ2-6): DTGVSQNPRHKITKRGQNVTFRCDPISEHNRLYWYRQTLGQGPEFLTYFQNEAQLEKSRLLSDRFSAERPKGSFSTLEIQRTEQGDSAMYLCASSLEGQGALSGANVLTFGAGSRLTVL.

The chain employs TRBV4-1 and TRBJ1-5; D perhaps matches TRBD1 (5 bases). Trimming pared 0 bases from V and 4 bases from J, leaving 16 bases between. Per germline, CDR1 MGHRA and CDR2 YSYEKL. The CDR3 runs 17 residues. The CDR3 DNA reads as TGCGCCAGCAGCCAAGAACCCATGGCACAGGTTAATCAGCCCCAGCATTTT. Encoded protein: CASSQEPMAQVNQPQHF.

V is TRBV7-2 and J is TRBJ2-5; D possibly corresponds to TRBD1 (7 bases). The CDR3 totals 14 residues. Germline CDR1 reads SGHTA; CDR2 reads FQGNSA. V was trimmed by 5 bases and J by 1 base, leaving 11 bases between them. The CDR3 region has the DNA TGTGCCAGCAGCCCAGGGGGGACCCAAGAGACCCAGTACTTC. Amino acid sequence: CASSPGGTQETQYF.

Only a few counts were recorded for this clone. CDR3 bases: TGTGCCAGCAGTGGACAGGGCGGTCAGCCCCAGCATTTT. Translating gives CASSGQGGQPQHF. The rearrangement joins TRBV6-4 to TRBJ1-5; 7 bases agree with TRBD1. There are 13 residues in the CDR3. J gave up 6 bases and V 4 bases, and 3 bases lay outside the gene matches. Germline loops: CDR1 MRHNA, CDR2 SNTAGT.

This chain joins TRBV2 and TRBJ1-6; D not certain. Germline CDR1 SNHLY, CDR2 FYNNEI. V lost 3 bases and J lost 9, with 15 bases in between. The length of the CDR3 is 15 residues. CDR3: CASSDLGSRVSPLHF. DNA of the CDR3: TGTGCCAGCAGTGACCTGGGTTCGAGGGTTTCACCCCTCCACTTT.

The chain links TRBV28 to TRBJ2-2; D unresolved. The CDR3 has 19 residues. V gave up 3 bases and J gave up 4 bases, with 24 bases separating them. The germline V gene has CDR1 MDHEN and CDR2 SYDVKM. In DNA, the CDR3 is TGTGCCAGCAGTTTTGGTAGTCCGTGGGGATCTACTTTCACCGGGGAGCTGTTTTTT. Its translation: CASSFGSPWGSTFTGELFF.

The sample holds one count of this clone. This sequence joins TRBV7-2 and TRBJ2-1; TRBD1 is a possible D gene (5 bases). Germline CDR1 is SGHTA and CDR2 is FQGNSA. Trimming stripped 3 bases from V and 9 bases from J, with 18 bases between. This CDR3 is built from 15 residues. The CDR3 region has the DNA TGTGCCAGCAGCTTGGTCGAGGTTGGGGCTGTTGAGCAGTTCTTC. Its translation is CASSLVEVGAVEQFF.

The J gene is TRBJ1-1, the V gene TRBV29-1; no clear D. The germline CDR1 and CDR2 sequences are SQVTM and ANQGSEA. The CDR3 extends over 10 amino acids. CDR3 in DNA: TGCGGCCCCCCACGGGGTGAAGCTTTCTTT. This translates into CGPPRGEAFF.

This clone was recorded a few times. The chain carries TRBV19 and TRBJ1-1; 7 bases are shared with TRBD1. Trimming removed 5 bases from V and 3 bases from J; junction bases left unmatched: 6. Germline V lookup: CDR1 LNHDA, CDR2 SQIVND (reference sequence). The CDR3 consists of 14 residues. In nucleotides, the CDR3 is TGTGCCAGTAGTTGGGACAGACCTTACACTGAAGCTTTCTTT. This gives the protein CASSWDRPYTEAFF.

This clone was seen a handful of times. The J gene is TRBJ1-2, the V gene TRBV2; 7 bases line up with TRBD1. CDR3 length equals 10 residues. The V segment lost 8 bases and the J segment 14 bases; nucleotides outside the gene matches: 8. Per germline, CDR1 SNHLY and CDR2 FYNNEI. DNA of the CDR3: TGTGCCAGCGGGGACAGAATAAATACCTTC. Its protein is CASGDRINTF.

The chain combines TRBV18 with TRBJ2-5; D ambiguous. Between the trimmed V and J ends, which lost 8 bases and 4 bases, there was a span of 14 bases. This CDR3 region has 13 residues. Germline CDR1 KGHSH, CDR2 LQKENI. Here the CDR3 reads CASAPDSGETQYF. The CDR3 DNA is TGTGCCAGCGCCCCAGATTCGGGAGAGACCCAGTACTTC.

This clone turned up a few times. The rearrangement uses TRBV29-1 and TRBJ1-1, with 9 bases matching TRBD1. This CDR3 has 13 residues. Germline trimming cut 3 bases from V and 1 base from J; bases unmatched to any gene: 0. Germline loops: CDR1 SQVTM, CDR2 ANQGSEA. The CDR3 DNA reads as TGCAGCGTTGAGGACAGGGGGAACACTGAAGCTTTCTTT. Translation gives CSVEDRGNTEAFF.

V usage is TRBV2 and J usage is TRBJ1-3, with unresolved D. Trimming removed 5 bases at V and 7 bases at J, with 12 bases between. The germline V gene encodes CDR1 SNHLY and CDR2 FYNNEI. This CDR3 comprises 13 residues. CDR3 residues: CASSPPSRNTIYF. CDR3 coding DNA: TGTGCCAGCAGTCCCCCCTCACGGAACACCATATATTTT.

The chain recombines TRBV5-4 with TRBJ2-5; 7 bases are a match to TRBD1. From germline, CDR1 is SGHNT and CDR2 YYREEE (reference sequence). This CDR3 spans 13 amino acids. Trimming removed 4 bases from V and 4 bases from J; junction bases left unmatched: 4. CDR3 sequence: CASSTTGAETQYF. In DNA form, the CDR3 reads TGTGCCAGCAGCACTACAGGGGCAGAGACCCAGTACTTC.

The CDR3 DNA is TGTGCCAGCAGTTTATATATCTCCCCTAACTATGGCTACACCTTC. The encoded protein is CASSLYISPNYGYTF. The chain has TRBV28 and TRBJ1-2; D is undetermined. From germline, CDR1 is MDHEN and CDR2 SYDVKM. CDR3 length equals 15 residues. V dropped 1 base and J dropped 0 bases, with 9 bases sitting between them.

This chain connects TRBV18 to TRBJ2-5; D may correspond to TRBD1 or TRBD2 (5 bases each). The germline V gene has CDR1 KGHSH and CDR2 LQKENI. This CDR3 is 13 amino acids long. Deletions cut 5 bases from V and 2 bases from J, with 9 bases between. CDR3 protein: CASSRDRQETQYF. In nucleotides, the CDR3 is TGTGCCAGCTCAAGGGACCGGCAAGAGACCCAGTACTTC.

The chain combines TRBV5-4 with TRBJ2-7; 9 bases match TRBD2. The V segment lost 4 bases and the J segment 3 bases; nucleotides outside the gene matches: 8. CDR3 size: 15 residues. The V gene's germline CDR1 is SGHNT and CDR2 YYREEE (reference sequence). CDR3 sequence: CASSPGTSRNYEQYF. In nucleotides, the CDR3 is TGTGCCAGCAGCCCCGGGACTAGCAGAAACTACGAGCAGTACTTC.

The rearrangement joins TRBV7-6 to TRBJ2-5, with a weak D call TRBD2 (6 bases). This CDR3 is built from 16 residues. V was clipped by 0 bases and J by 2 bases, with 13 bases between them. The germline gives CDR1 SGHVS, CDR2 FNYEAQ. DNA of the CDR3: TGTGCCAGCAGCTTAGCGCGGGCTAGCGCACAAGAGACCCAGTACTTC. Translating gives CASSLARASAQETQYF.